This T cell receptor (beta chain) came from a study of cytomegalovirus exposure and HLA in healthy donors. General study results and limits: CMV serostatus was the sole immune exposure information available.

As regards this clone: Antigen unknown.

This CDR3 comprises 15 residues. V shed 3 bases and J 3 bases; nucleotides not matched to a gene: 7. Germline-derived CDR1 and CDR2 are LNHDA and SQIVND (reference sequence). 13 Jbeta primers and 60 Vbeta primers were used for the PCR. Authors' methods: Later, an analysis found about 80 million unique TCR beta chains, and about 10 million of these were shared. Sequencing used immunoSEQ multiplex PCR; TCRdb keeps in-frame clones, though not all of them. The V and J calls and clone size come from that table; D and trimming were worked out from the DNA. The table lists 95,000 to 100,000 clones, roughly 80% of them singletons.

The rearrangement joins TRBV19 to TRBJ2-7; 8 positions agree with TRBD1. What was sequenced was PBMCs. The TCR was taken from a man aged 35 to 55 in good health and CMV-seronegative. The CDR3 sequence is CASSIGTGEYYEQYF. The CDR3 DNA is TGTGCCAGTAGTATTGGGACAGGAGAATACTACGAGCAGTACTTC.